Shown below are 17 T cell receptor beta chains from a single sample sequenced in a study of control samples from healthy donors and cancer patients. Clones were read by immunoSEQ multiplex PCR, and TCRdb kept only the in-frame ones, dropping some. The table counts approximately 190,000 clones; more than 2% lies in the top ten. The sequencing sample was made of blood. These receptors originate from a woman in her 30s in good health.

V and J are TRBV5-1 and TRBJ2-4; the D call may be TRBD1 or TRBD2 (5 bases each). From germline, CDR1 is SGHRS and CDR2 YFSETQ. The CDR3 loop spans 18 amino acids. Trimming cost V 0 bases and J 0 bases, with 16 bases left between them. CDR3 nucleotides: TGCGCCAGCAGCTTGGACGTCGATGGGGGTATAGCCAAAAACATTCAGTACTTC. It encodes CASSLDVDGGIAKNIQYF.

The chain carries TRBV6-2 or TRBV6-3 and TRBJ2-7; 12 nucleotides match TRBD1. The CDR3 is 15 residues long. V shed 5 bases and J 7 bases; nucleotides not matched to a gene: 9. Germline assignment: CDR1 MNHEY and CDR2 SVGEGT. In nucleotides, the CDR3 is TGTGCCAGCAGTAGAGCCGGGACAGGGGGCGGTGAGCAGTACTTC. This translates into CASSRAGTGGGEQYF.

The genes are TRBV15 and TRBJ1-1; D unresolved. The germline V gene has CDR1 LNHNV and CDR2 YYDKDF (reference sequence). The V gene lost 0 bases and the J gene lost 1 base, with 9 bases spanning the gap. This CDR3 is built from 15 residues. The CDR3 region is CATSRDWQRNTEAFF. The CDR3 coding sequence is TGTGCCACCAGCAGAGATTGGCAGAGGAACACTGAAGCTTTCTTT. Supplemented by reference TRBV15 and TRBJ1-1, the full variable domain reads DAMVIQNPRYQVTQFGKPVTLSCSQTLNHNVMYWYQQKSSQAPKLLFHYYDKDFNNEADTPDNFQSRRPNTSFCFLDIRSPGLGDTAMYLCATSRDWQRNTEAFFGQGTRLTVV.

CDR3 sequence reads: CASSFEGSPLHF. The CDR3 bases are TGTGCCAGTAGTTTTGAGGGTTCACCCCTCCACTTT. V is TRBV19 and J is TRBJ1-6; unclear D gene. The V and J ends lost 5 bases and 9 bases respectively, with 8 bases between them. The CDR3 covers 12 residues. Germline V CDR1 and CDR2: LNHDA, SQIVND (reference sequence).

Turning to this clone: At one end the junction does not follow the germline gene, possibly because of a read error. The rearrangement joins TRBV6-1 to TRBJ1-2; weak D call: TRBD1 (6 bases). Germline V gene data show CDR1 as MNHNS and CDR2 as SASEGT. The CDR3 is 12 residues long. CDR3 in amino acids: CASSDISGRGFF. In DNA form, the CDR3 reads TGTGCCAGCAGTGATATCAGCGGCAGGGGATTTTTC.

The genes are TRBV28 and TRBJ2-7; TRBD1 aligns across 7 bases. The J segment lost 4 bases and the V segment lost 7 bases, leaving 13 bases of the junction unmatched. Germline assignment: CDR1 MDHEN and CDR2 SYDVKM. The CDR3 loop spans 15 amino acids. CDR3 nucleotide sequence: TGTGCCAGCACCCAAACACAGGGGTGGAAGTACGAGCAGTACTTC. Its protein product is CASTQTQGWKYEQYF.

The chain employs TRBV3-1 (or the pseudogene TRBV3-2) and TRBJ2-5, with D tentatively TRBD2 (6 bases). CDR3 size: 13 residues. Trimming removed 2 bases at V and 4 bases at J, with 8 bases between. CDR1 and CDR2 (germline): LGHDT, YNNKEL (reference sequence). The DNA for the CDR3 is TGTGCCAGCAGCCAACGGGGGTCAGAGACCCAGTACTTC. Its translation: CASSQRGSETQYF.

The chain carries TRBV9 and TRBJ2-7; TRBD2 agrees at 9 bases. V shed 4 bases, J shed 5 bases, and the junction held 4 bases outside the gene matches. In germline, CDR1 is SGDLS, CDR2 YYNGEE. The length of the CDR3 is 13 residues. This chain's CDR3 is CASSHLAGNEQYF. The CDR3 DNA reads as TGTGCCAGCAGCCACCTAGCGGGGAACGAGCAGTACTTC. The full variable domain, completed using reference TRBV9 and TRBJ2-7, is DSGVTQTPKHLITATGQRVTLRCSPRSGDLSVYWYQQSLDQGLQFLIQYYNGEERAKGNILERFSAQQFPDLHSELNLSSLELGDSALYFCASSHLAGNEQYFGPGTRLTVT.

This sequence joins TRBV5-1 and TRBJ2-7; perhaps TRBD1 as D (5 bases). The germline V and J ends were trimmed by 4 bases and 0 bases, with 14 bases remaining between them. The CDR3 consists of 15 residues. Germline V gives CDR1 SGHRS, CDR2 YFSETQ. As DNA, the CDR3 is TGCGCCAGCAGCCCCCTCACAGGTCCCTCCTACGAGCAGTACTTC. This encodes CASSPLTGPSYEQYF.

The chain uses TRBV7-8 and TRBJ2-3, with TRBD2 identical over 11 bases. The germline gives CDR1 SGHVS, CDR2 FQNEAQ. V dropped 1 base and J dropped 2; count of bases not matched to a gene: 11. The CDR3 has 19 residues. CDR3 coding DNA: TGTGCCAGCAGCTTAGAGGTGGCTAGCGGGGGGCCAATCACAGATACGCAGTATTTT. Its translation is CASSLEVASGGPITDTQYF.

The V gene is TRBV4-1, the J gene TRBJ2-1; D not certain. Germline loops: CDR1 MGHRA, CDR2 YSYEKL. The CDR3 covers 13 residues. Trimming removed 4 bases from V and 9 bases from J, with 13 bases in between. The CDR3 DNA follows: TGCGCCAGCAGCCTTGCCGGTGTAGGTGAGCAGTTCTTC. Its protein product is CASSLAGVGEQFF.

The rearrangement uses TRBV6-5 and TRBJ2-3; no reliable D call. Germline V gives CDR1 MNHEY, CDR2 SVGAGI. This CDR3 region has 14 residues. Trimming took 2 bases from V and 3 from J, leaving 9 bases between them. The CDR3 nucleotides are TGTGCCAGCAGTTACCAGGTGGGAACAGATACGCAGTATTTT. This translates into CASSYQVGTDTQYF.

The chain joins TRBV11-3 to TRBJ1-1; D gene ambiguous. The V gene's germline CDR1 is SGHNT and CDR2 YENEEA. This CDR3 region has 13 residues. V lost 2 bases and J 4 bases, leaving 8 bases between the germline ends. CDR3 DNA sequence: TGTGCCAGCAGCTTACTGGGAGGCACTGAAGCTTTCTTT. Protein product: CASSLLGGTEAFF. The complete variable domain, with remaining parts taken from reference TRBV11-3 and TRBJ1-1, reads EAGVVQSPRYKIIEKKQPVAFWCNPISGHNTLYWYLQNLGQGPELLIRYENEEAVDDSQLPKDRFSAERLKGVDSTLKIQPAELGDSAVYLCASSLLGGTEAFFGQGTRLTVV.

Written as DNA, the CDR3 is TGTGCCAGCAGCTATTTTGGACAGGCTGACTATGGCTACACCTTC. Residues: CASSYFGQADYGYTF. The chain is built from TRBV7-9 and TRBJ1-2, with 7 bases fitting TRBD1. CDR3 length: 15 residues. The germline V gene encodes CDR1 SEHNR and CDR2 FQNEAQ (reference sequence). Trimming cost V 4 bases and J 3 bases; bases outside gene matches: 8.

V usage is TRBV5-1 and J usage is TRBJ2-1; 13 bases fit TRBD2. Germline values: CDR1 SGHRS, CDR2 YFSETQ. The CDR3 contains 16 residues. V shed 6 bases and J 2 bases; nucleotides not matched to a gene: 5. CDR3 coding DNA: TGCGCCAGCAACTCCGGACTAGCGGGAGCCTACAATGAGCAGTTCTTC. Its protein is CASNSGLAGAYNEQFF.

The rearrangement joins TRBV18 to TRBJ2-7, with 7 bases lining up with TRBD1. Germline V gene lookup returns CDR1 KGHSH and CDR2 LQKENI. This CDR3 is built from 14 residues. V lost 3 bases, J lost 2 bases, and 4 bases stayed unmatched. The CDR3 DNA reads TGTGCCAGCTCACCCGACAGGGTCCCCTACGAGCAGTACTTC. Translation: CASSPDRVPYEQYF. Supplemented by reference TRBV18 and TRBJ2-7, the full variable domain reads NAGVMQNPRHLVRRRGQEARLRCSPMKGHSHVYWYRQLPEEGLKFMVYLQKENIIDESGMPKERFSAEFPKEGPSILRIQQVVRGDSAAYFCASSPDRVPYEQYFGPGTRLTVT.

V usage is TRBV6-5 and J usage is TRBJ2-5; 9 bases are a match to TRBD2. V dropped 7 bases and J dropped 5; count of bases not matched to a gene: 11. CDR1 and CDR2 (germline): MNHEY, SVGAGI. The CDR3 contains 15 residues. The CDR3 is CASTQRGAASETQYF. Written as DNA, the CDR3 is TGTGCCAGCACCCAGCGGGGGGCGGCTTCGGAGACCCAGTACTTC.